Listed below are T cell receptor beta chains from one sample, sequenced in a study of blood T cells in healthy people across ages. TCRdb re-called the 5' RACE reads with MiXCR, one entry per CDR3 protein. The sample shows hundreds of thousands of distinct CDR3 sequences, under 70% of them seen only once. The sequenced sample was blood. These receptors were taken from a man between 60 and 75 years old in good health. The CDR3 runs from the conserved cysteine through the conserved F or W. A D gene is named only where the DNA matches it firmly. Clone size, where shown, is once, few, many, or a class for clones that have expanded.

>TRBD1|.|TRBV4-1|16
CASSQGTGETYNEQFF
>.|.|TRBV10-1|13
CASRGQMNTEAFF
>.|.|TRBV7-9|13
CASSLMGVDGHTF
>.|few|TRBV7-2|14
CASSLEVGPYGYTF
>TRBD2|.|TRBV4-1|19
CASSQVFAGGPSSYNEQFF
>TRBD1|.|TRBV5-1|17
CASSWTGGSSGANVLTF
>.|.|TRBV20-1|13
CSAVEQGQRGAFF
>TRBD1|.|TRBV20-1|12
CSVDRPNYGYTF
>.|few|TRBV6-2/TRBV6-3|13
CASRDSWDLEQYF
>TRBD2|.|TRBV7-2|13
CASSTGGWETQYF
>.|many|TRBV5-5|15
CASSLLGQGAYEQYF
>TRBD2|.|TRBV9|16
CASSVRGGAVTDTQYF
>.|few|TRBV6-6|13
CASSGTYQETQYF
>.|many|TRBV6-2/TRBV6-3|14
CASNPTGGYYGYTF
>.|few|TRBV5-1|15
CASSLEAAGYNEQFF
>TRBD2|.|TRBV11-2|16
CASSLGLLAGNNEQFF
>.|.|TRBV15|17
CATSRDVQAISYNEQFF
>.|.|TRBV5-5|14
CASSSDRPNYGYTF
>.|.|TRBV7-9|17
CASSSPLIQTGANVLTF
>.|.|TRBV7-9|13
CAGRRDSGNEQFF
>TRBD1|few|TRBV15|16
CATSRSTGMALETQYF
>TRBD1|.|TRBV5-1|15
CASRTAPGQGDEQYF
>TRBD2|.|TRBV11-2|17
CASSLGSGGGQKETQYF
>TRBD2|.|TRBV18|16
CASSPGPSGGNNEQFF
>TRBD1|few|TRBV18|14
CASSPGQESNEQYF
>.|.|TRBV27|16
CASSLVDRGFPYEQYF
>.|.|TRBV7-2|14
CASSFGGGNTEAFF
>TRBD2|.|TRBV6-5|15
CASRQPAGDQETQYF
>.|few|TRBV3-1|17
CASSPTSAGAGTDTQYF
>.|once|TRBV7-8|14
CASSLVRSSEKLFF
>.|many|TRBV12-3/TRBV12-4|14
CASSFRGTADTQYF
>TRBD2|many|TRBV20-1|15
CSAGMAGGGQETQYF
>TRBD1|few|TRBV5-1|15
CASSLTGTGTYGYTF
>.|.|TRBV20-1|14
CSARGTGVGDTQYF
>.|few|TRBV6-2/TRBV6-3|16
CASIEALGAAKNIQYF
>TRBD2|.|TRBV20-1|18
CRPLMTSGSIVAYNEQFF
>TRBD2|.|TRBV7-9|14
CASSLATSGETQYF
>.|few|TRBV4-1|15
CASSQDQGLSSGYTF
>.|.|TRBV10-3|14
CAISESEFGNTIYF
>.|many|TRBV11-2|13
CASSLTRYNEQFF
>.|few|TRBV4-2|16
CASSQGIGDLQETQYF
>TRBD2|.|TRBV20-1|14
CSARRLAFRETQYF
>.|.|TRBV12-3/TRBV12-4|15
CASSLRESGRNEQYF
>.|.|TRBV5-1|17
CASSSGNRLDMNTEAFF
>.|.|TRBV7-6|13
CASSRPTQDTQYF
>.|.|TRBV4-2|14
CASSPRVANEKLFF
>.|few|TRBV7-8|15
CASSFERSGANVLTF
>.|few|TRBV11-3|15
CASSFRDSSTDTQYF
>.|.|TRBV5-1|15
CASSLVGQVYNEQFF
>.|.|TRBV2|14
CASSPSSVLNIQYF
>TRBD1|once|TRBV19|16
CASSPPQGSSTDTQYF
>.|.|TRBV6-2/TRBV6-3|13
CASVRGGGETQYF
>TRBD2|.|TRBV6-5|15
CASSRGLADFYEQYF
>TRBD2|.|TRBV6-1|15
CASTLTSGASYEQYF
>TRBD2|.|TRBV7-9|15
CASSSRTSGEGTQYF
>TRBD2|few|TRBV4-1|16
CASSQANGGTSETQYF
>.|.|TRBV29-1|12
CSVLVSSYEQYF
>TRBD2|once|TRBV7-2|17
CASSSRAGANSYNEQFF
>.|few|TRBV9|14
CASSVAWGNTEAFF
>.|.|TRBV3-1|17
CASSRDFGGAYTGELFF